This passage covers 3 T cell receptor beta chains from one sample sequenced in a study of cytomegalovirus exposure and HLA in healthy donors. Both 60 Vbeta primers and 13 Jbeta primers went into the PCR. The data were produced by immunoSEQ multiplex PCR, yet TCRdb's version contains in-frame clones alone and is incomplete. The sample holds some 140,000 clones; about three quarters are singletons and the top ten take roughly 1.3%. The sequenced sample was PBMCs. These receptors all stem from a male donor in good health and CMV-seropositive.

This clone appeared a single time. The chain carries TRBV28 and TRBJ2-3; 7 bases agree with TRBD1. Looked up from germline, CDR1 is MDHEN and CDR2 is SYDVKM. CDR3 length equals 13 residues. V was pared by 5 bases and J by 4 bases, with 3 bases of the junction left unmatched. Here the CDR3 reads CASSDRAPDTQYF. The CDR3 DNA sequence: TGTGCCAGCAGTGACAGGGCCCCAGATACGCAGTATTTT.

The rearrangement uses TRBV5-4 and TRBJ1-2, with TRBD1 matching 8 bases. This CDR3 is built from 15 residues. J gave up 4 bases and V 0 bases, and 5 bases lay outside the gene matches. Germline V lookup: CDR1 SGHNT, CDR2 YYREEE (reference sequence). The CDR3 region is CASSLARDRFYGYTF. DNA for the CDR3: TGTGCCAGCAGCTTGGCGAGGGACAGGTTCTATGGCTACACCTTC. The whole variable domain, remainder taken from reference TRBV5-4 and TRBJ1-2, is ETGVTQSPTHLIKTRGQQVTLRCSSQSGHNTVSWYQQALGQGPQFIFQYYREEENGRGNFPPRFSGLQFPNYSSELNVNALELDDSALYLCASSLARDRFYGYTFGSGTRLTVV.

The CDR3 DNA reads as TGTGCCAGCAGTGTACTAGCGGGAATATACAATGAGCAGTTCTTC. This encodes CASSVLAGIYNEQFF. The V gene is TRBV25-1, the J gene TRBJ2-1, with 10 positions matching TRBD2. The V and J ends lost 4 bases and 4 bases, in that order; junction bases with no gene match: 4. This CDR3 comprises 15 residues. The germline V gene encodes CDR1 MGHDK and CDR2 SYGVNS.